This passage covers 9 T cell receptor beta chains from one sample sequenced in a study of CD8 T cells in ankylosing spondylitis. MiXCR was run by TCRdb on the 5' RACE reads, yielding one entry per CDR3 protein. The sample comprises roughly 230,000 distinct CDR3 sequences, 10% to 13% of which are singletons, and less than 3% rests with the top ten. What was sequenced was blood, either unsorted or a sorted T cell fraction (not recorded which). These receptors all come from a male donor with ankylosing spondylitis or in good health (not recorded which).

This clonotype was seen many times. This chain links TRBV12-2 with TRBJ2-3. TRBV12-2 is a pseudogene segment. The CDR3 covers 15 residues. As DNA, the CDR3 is TGTGCAAGTCGCTTAGCGCACTCTTCCACAGATACGCAGTATTTT. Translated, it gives CASRLAHSSTDTQYF.

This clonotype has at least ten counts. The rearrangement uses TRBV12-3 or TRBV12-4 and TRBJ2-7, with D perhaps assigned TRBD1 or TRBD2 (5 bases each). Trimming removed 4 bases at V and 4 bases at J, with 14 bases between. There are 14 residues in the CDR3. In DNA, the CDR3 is TGTGCCAGCAGTTCCCCAGAGGGGTTTTACGAGCAGTACTTC. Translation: CASSSPEGFYEQYF.

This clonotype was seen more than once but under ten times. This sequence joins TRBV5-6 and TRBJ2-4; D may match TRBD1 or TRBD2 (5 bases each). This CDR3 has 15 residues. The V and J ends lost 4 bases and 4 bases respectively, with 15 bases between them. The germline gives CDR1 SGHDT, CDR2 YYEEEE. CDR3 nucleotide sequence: TGTGCCAGCAGCGGATCGGGACGGATGAAAAACATTCAGTACTTC. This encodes CASSGSGRMKNIQYF.

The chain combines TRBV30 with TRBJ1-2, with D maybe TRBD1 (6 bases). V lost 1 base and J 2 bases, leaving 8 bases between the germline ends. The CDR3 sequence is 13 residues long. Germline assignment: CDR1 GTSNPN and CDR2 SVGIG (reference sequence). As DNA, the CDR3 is TGTGCCTGGAGTGAAACAGGGAACTATGGCTACACCTTC. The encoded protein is CAWSETGNYGYTF.

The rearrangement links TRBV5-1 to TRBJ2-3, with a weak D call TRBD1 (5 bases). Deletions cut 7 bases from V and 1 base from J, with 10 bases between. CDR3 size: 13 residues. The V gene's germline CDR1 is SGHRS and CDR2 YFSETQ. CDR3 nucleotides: TGCGCCAGCTACCAACAGGGCACAGATACGCAGTATTTT. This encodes CASYQQGTDTQYF.

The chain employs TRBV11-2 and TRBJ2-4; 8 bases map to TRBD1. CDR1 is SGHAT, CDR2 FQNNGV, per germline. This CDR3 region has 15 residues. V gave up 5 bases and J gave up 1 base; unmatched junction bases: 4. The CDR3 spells CASSAWTGAKNIQYF. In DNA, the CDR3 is TGTGCCAGCAGCGCCTGGACAGGGGCCAAAAACATTCAGTACTTC.

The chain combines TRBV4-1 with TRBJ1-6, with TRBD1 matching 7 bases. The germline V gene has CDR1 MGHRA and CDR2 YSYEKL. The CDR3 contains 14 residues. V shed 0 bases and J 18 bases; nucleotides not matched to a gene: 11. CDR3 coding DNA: TGCGCCAGCAGCCAAGATATTGGGTGGGACAGCCCCCACTTT. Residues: CASSQDIGWDSPHF.

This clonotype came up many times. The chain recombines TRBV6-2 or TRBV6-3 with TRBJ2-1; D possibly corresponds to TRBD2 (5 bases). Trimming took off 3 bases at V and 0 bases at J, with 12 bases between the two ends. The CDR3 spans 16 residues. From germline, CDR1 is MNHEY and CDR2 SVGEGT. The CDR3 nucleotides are TGTGCCAGCAGTTATCCCGGACTGAACTCCTACAATGAGCAGTTCTTC. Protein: CASSYPGLNSYNEQFF.

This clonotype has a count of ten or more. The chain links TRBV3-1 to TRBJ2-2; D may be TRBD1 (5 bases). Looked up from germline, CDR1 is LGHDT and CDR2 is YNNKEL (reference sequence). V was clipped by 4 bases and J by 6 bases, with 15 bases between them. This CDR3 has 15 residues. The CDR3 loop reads CASSPPDSPSGELFF. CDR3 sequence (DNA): TGTGCCAGCAGCCCCCCCGACAGCCCATCCGGGGAGCTGTTTTTT.